Presented here are 31 T cell receptor beta chains from one specimen sequenced in a study of cytomegalovirus exposure and HLA in healthy donors. PCR was performed using 60 Vbeta and 13 Jbeta primers. The repertoire was sequenced with immunoSEQ multiplex PCR; TCRdb's copy has only in-frame clones and lacks some. The sample carries under 250,000 clones, approximately 80% recorded once. Sequencing input: PBMCs. All receptors come from a woman aged 55-69 years in good health and CMV-seropositive.

The V and J genes are TRBV2 and TRBJ2-1; 9 bases are a match to TRBD1. Per germline, CDR1 SNHLY and CDR2 FYNNEI. V gave up 5 bases and J gave up 10 bases; unmatched junction bases: 6. This CDR3 is 13 amino acids long. CDR3 nucleotide sequence: TGTGCCAGCAGTACGGACAGGGGAGAAGAGCAGTTCTTC. Translation: CASSTDRGEEQFF.

The chain couples TRBV4-1 to TRBJ2-3, with 8 bases aligning to TRBD2. V gave up 1 base and J gave up 6 bases; unmatched junction bases: 15. Germline V gene sequence: CDR1 MGHRA, CDR2 YSYEKL. The CDR3 contains 18 residues. Here the CDR3 reads CASSQGRLAIMEGDTQYF. In nucleotides, the CDR3 is TGCGCCAGCAGCCAAGGGAGACTAGCGATAATGGAAGGGGATACGCAGTATTTT.

This clone showed up just once. This chain links TRBV5-8 with TRBJ1-2, with 9 bases fitting TRBD1. This CDR3 comprises 15 residues. Germline CDR1 SGHTS, CDR2 YDEGEE. V lost 3 bases and J lost 4; bases outside the gene matches: 7. The CDR3 coding sequence is TGTGCCAGCAGCTCCCGGGGACAGGGCCTCTATGGCTACACCTTC. This sequence encodes CASSSRGQGLYGYTF.

On this clone itself: Within the sample, other DNA sequences also encode this same CDR3. The gene calls are TRBV6-1 and TRBJ2-7; 10 nucleotides match TRBD1. V shed 3 bases and J 2 bases; nucleotides not matched to a gene: 1. From germline, CDR1 is MNHNS and CDR2 SASEGT. The length of the CDR3 is 14 residues. CDR3 residues: CASSEGTGAYEQYF. The CDR3 nucleotides are TGTGCCAGCAGTGAGGGGACAGGGGCCTACGAGCAGTACTTC.

This clone was detected once. The CDR3 here is CASSLGTSGFYEQYF. The DNA for the CDR3 is TGTGCCAGCAGTTTAGGGACTAGCGGTTTCTACGAGCAGTACTTC. The rearrangement uses TRBV27 and TRBJ2-7; TRBD2 matches at 11 bases. This CDR3 has 15 residues. Germline trimming cut 2 bases from V and 3 bases from J; bases unmatched to any gene: 3. CDR1 and CDR2 from the germline V gene are MNHEY and SMNVEV (reference sequence).

The chain employs TRBV7-9 and TRBJ2-1, with TRBD1 identical over 10 bases. The CDR3 sequence is 15 residues long. Looked up from germline, CDR1 is SEHNR and CDR2 is FQNEAQ (reference sequence). V was pared by 5 bases and J by 5 bases, with 6 bases of the junction left unmatched. Here the CDR3 reads CASSPRQGAHNEQFF. The CDR3 DNA reads as TGTGCCAGCAGCCCCAGACAGGGGGCGCACAATGAGCAGTTCTTC.

This sequence joins TRBV7-2 and TRBJ2-7, with D perhaps matching TRBD1 (5 bases). Trimming took 0 bases from V and 1 from J, leaving 7 bases between them. CDR1 and CDR2 from the germline V gene are SGHTA and FQGNSA. The CDR3 has 14 residues. CDR3 sequence reads: CASSLARASYEQYF. In DNA form, the CDR3 reads TGTGCCAGCAGCTTAGCCAGGGCTTCCTACGAGCAGTACTTC.

The gene calls are TRBV5-1 and TRBJ2-1; 16 bases align to TRBD2. Per germline, CDR1 SGHRS and CDR2 YFSETQ. This CDR3 is 23 amino acids long. With 3 bases clipped from V and 2 bases from J, the junction kept 20 bases outside the gene matches. The chain's CDR3 is CASSWRQDATGTSGRAAYNEQFF. In DNA form, the CDR3 reads TGCGCCAGCAGCTGGCGACAGGACGCCACCGGGACTAGCGGGAGGGCCGCCTACAATGAGCAGTTCTTC.

The rearrangement uses TRBV5-6 and TRBJ2-1, with TRBD1 as a possible D gene (5 bases). Deletions cut 1 base from V and 12 bases from J, with 11 bases between. CDR3 length: 12 amino acids. CDR1 is SGHDT, CDR2 YYEEEE, per germline. The CDR3 region is CASSLSTGGQFF. The CDR3, as DNA: TGTGCCAGCAGCTTGTCTACAGGCGGGCAGTTCTTC. The variable domain in full, with the rest retrieved from reference TRBV5-6 and TRBJ2-1, is DAGVTQSPTHLIKTRGQQVTLRCSPKSGHDTVSWYQQALGQGPQFIFQYYEEEERQRGNFPDRFSGHQFPNYSSELNVNALLLGDSALYLCASSLSTGGQFFGPGTRLTVL.

This chain uses TRBV2 with TRBJ2-3; TRBD1 aligns across 10 bases. This CDR3 has 13 residues. Germline V CDR1 and CDR2: SNHLY, FYNNEI. V was clipped by 3 bases and J by 9 bases; unmatched bases: 3. The CDR3 region is CASSEDRGGTQYF. DNA of the CDR3: TGTGCCAGCAGTGAGGACAGGGGGGGCACGCAGTATTTT.

J is TRBJ2-7 and V is TRBV4-2; 12 nucleotides match TRBD2. CDR1 is LGHNA, CDR2 YNFKEQ, per germline. J lost 5 bases, V lost 1 base, and 9 bases had no gene match. CDR3 length: 17 amino acids. The CDR3 here is CASSQAFASGRANEQYF. CDR3 in DNA: TGTGCCAGCAGCCAAGCCTTCGCTAGCGGGAGGGCCAACGAGCAGTACTTC.

The V call is TRBV5-1, the J call TRBJ1-4, with a tentative D call TRBD1 (6 bases). V lost 0 bases to trimming and J lost 0 bases, with 9 bases between them. Germline lookup yields CDR1 SGHRS and CDR2 YFSETQ. The CDR3 runs to 16 residues. This chain's CDR3 is CASSLGGTTTNEKLFF. The CDR3 nucleotides are TGCGCCAGCAGCTTGGGAGGGACAACAACTAATGAAAAACTGTTTTTT.

V is TRBV5-5 and J is TRBJ1-3; no definite D call. The germline CDR1 and CDR2 sequences are SGHKS and YYEKEE (reference sequence). The CDR3 has 13 amino acids. V lost 4 bases and J 4 bases, leaving 9 bases between the germline ends. The CDR3 nucleotides read TGTGCCAGCAGCGCAACCCTAGGAAACACCATATATTTT. Its translation: CASSATLGNTIYF. Full variable domain (missing parts from reference TRBV5-5 and TRBJ1-3): DAGVTQSPTHLIKTRGQQVTLRCSPISGHKSVSWYQQVLGQGPQFIFQYYEKEERGRGNFPDRFSARQFPNYSSELNVNALLLGDSALYLCASSATLGNTIYFGEGSWLTVV.

V usage is TRBV5-4 and J usage is TRBJ1-4; tentative D call: TRBD1 (5 bases). The CDR3 extends over 16 amino acids. CDR1 SGHNT and CDR2 YYREEE come from the germline V gene (reference sequence). Trimming took off 0 bases at V and 0 bases at J, with 9 bases between the two ends. CDR3 nucleotides: TGTGCCAGCAGCTTGGCGCAGGGTGCAACTAATGAAAAACTGTTTTTT. This sequence encodes CASSLAQGATNEKLFF.

This chain joins TRBV7-2 and TRBJ1-1; 7 positions match TRBD1. Germline V gives CDR1 SGHTA, CDR2 FQGNSA. The V and J ends lost 11 bases and 2 bases, in that order; junction bases with no gene match: 14. CDR3 length: 15 amino acids. The CDR3 region is CASAKEGALNTEAFF. The CDR3 DNA is TGTGCCTCCGCTAAGGAGGGGGCACTCAACACTGAAGCTTTCTTT.

CDR3 sequence: CASSLPGDSIYNEQFF. Here the CDR3 DNA reads TGTGCCAGCAGCCTTCCCGGGGACTCCATCTACAATGAGCAGTTCTTC. This chain connects TRBV14 to TRBJ2-1; D might be TRBD2 (6 bases). This CDR3 has 16 amino acids. The germline CDR1 and CDR2 sequences are SGHDN and FVKESK. Trimming cost V 4 bases and J 3 bases, with 16 bases left between them.

This clone was picked up a small number of times. V is TRBV19 and J is TRBJ1-2; 10 positions match TRBD1. CDR1 and CDR2 (germline): LNHDA, SQIVND (reference sequence). The V and J ends lost 8 bases and 6 bases, in that order; junction bases with no gene match: 15. The CDR3 covers 16 residues. The CDR3 sequence: CASLSGDRGYLNGYTF. CDR3 DNA: TGTGCCAGTCTATCGGGGGACAGGGGTTACCTTAATGGCTACACCTTC.

The gene calls are TRBV27 and TRBJ1-5; D remains unclear. The CDR3 sequence is 14 residues long. V shed 4 bases and J shed 0 bases, with 7 bases lying between them. CDR1 is MNHEY and CDR2 is SMNVEV in the germline V gene (reference sequence). CDR3 protein: CASSSTYSNQPQHF. The DNA of the CDR3 is TGTGCCAGCAGTTCCACCTATAGCAATCAGCCCCAGCATTTT.

This chain connects TRBV28 to TRBJ2-7; 9 bases match TRBD1. Trimming at V came to 2 bases and at J to 2 bases, leaving 4 bases not matched to a gene. Germline V gene data show CDR1 as MDHEN and CDR2 as SYDVKM. This CDR3 is 15 amino acids long. The CDR3: CASSLRTGAAYEQYF. The DNA of the CDR3 is TGTGCCAGCAGTTTAAGGACAGGGGCTGCCTACGAGCAGTACTTC. The whole variable domain, filled in from reference TRBV28 and TRBJ2-7, reads DVKVTQSSRYLVKRTGEKVFLECVQDMDHENMFWYRQDPGLGLRLIYFSYDVKMKEKGDIPEGYSVSREKKERFSLILESASTNQTSMYLCASSLRTGAAYEQYFGPGTRLTVT.

This clone was seen a single time. This chain joins TRBV18 and TRBJ1-3, with 9 bases fitting TRBD1. With 1 base clipped from V and 0 bases from J, the junction kept 1 base outside the gene matches. This CDR3 comprises 16 residues. CDR1 and CDR2 from the germline V gene are KGHSH and LQKENI. The chain's CDR3 is CASSPQTGGSGNTIYF. The CDR3 nucleotides read TGTGCCAGCTCACCACAGACAGGGGGCTCTGGAAACACCATATATTTT.

The chain recombines TRBV21-1 with TRBJ2-1; the table assigns TRBD2, which was not confirmed against the DNA. TRBV21-1 is shown as a pseudogene. This CDR3 has 22 residues. The chain's CDR3 is CASSKAHRLIAGEDPPHNEQFF. Here the CDR3 DNA reads TGTGCCAGCAGCAAAGCCCATCGTCTAATAGCGGGAGAGGACCCCCCCCACAATGAGCAGTTCTTC.

This chain links TRBV7-9 with TRBJ2-3; 13 bases agree with TRBD2. The germline V gene encodes CDR1 SEHNR and CDR2 FQNEAQ (reference sequence). The CDR3 is made up of 18 amino acids. The V and J ends lost 3 bases and 2 bases, in that order; junction bases with no gene match: 8. The CDR3 bases are TGTGCCAGCAGCTTGAGACTAGCGGGAGGATCATACACAGATACGCAGTATTTT. This codes for CASSLRLAGGSYTDTQYF.

The chain joins TRBV5-1 to TRBJ2-5, with D tentatively TRBD1 (7 bases). Trimming removed 3 bases at V and 5 bases at J, with 17 bases between. The CDR3 covers 15 residues. The V gene's germline CDR1 is SGHRS and CDR2 YFSETQ. The CDR3 bases are TGCGCCAGCAGCTCTGCGGGACAGTCAGGGGAGACCCAGTACTTC. Its translation is CASSSAGQSGETQYF.

V usage is TRBV5-6 and J usage is TRBJ2-1; 10 bases line up with TRBD2. The CDR3 sequence is 14 residues long. With V trimmed by 5 bases and J by 4 bases, 3 bases remained unmatched. Germline CDR1 is SGHDT and CDR2 is YYEEEE. CDR3 in amino acids: CASSYSGRYNEQFF. In DNA, the CDR3 is TGTGCCAGCAGTTATAGCGGGAGGTACAATGAGCAGTTCTTC.

This chain uses TRBV7-8 with TRBJ2-7, with 9 nucleotides matching TRBD1. Unmatched junction bases numbered 2, after V lost 5 bases and J lost 3 bases. CDR3 length equals 13 residues. CDR1 and CDR2 from the germline V gene are SGHVS and FQNEAQ. This CDR3 is CASSPGQGYEQYF. The CDR3, as DNA: TGTGCCAGCAGCCCGGGACAGGGCTACGAGCAGTACTTC.

The V gene is TRBV2, the J gene TRBJ1-2, with TRBD1 identical over 7 bases. CDR1 is SNHLY, CDR2 FYNNEI, per germline. The CDR3 runs 14 residues. V trimming: 6 bases; J trimming: 8 bases; junction bases outside the gene matches: 12. The CDR3 region has the DNA TGTGCCAGCAGGGGGGACAGTTTTTTACGGGGCTACACCTTC. Its protein is CASRGDSFLRGYTF.

This clone was counted between two and nine times. The chain uses TRBV5-6 and TRBJ2-7, with TRBD2 identical over 12 bases. The CDR3 is 17 amino acids. CDR1 and CDR2 from the germline V gene are SGHDT and YYEEEE. The ends lost 5 bases at V and 6 bases at J; junction bases unmatched: 15. In DNA form, the CDR3 reads TGTGCCAGCAGTGTGCGGCCTAGCGGGAGGGGAGGCGTCGAGCAGTACTTC. It codes for CASSVRPSGRGGVEQYF.

The rearrangement joins TRBV7-9 to TRBJ2-1, with TRBD2 matching 11 bases. CDR1 is SEHNR and CDR2 is FQNEAQ in the germline V gene (reference sequence). The CDR3 has 15 amino acids. V gave up 1 base and J gave up 8 bases; unmatched junction bases: 4. CDR3 bases: TGTGCCAGCAGCTTAGTAGCGGGAGGGGGAGATGAGCAGTTCTTC. Amino acids: CASSLVAGGGDEQFF. The variable domain in full, completed from reference TRBV7-9 and TRBJ2-1, reads DTGVSQNPRHKITKRGQNVTFRCDPISEHNRLYWYRQTLGQGPEFLTYFQNEAQLEKSRLLSDRFSAERPKGSFSTLEIQRTEQGDSAMYLCASSLVAGGGDEQFFGPGTRLTVL.

With respect to this clone: The junction does not match germline at one end; this may be a read error. V usage is TRBV2 and J usage is TRBJ2-7; D is unclear. Germline CDR1 and CDR2: SNHLY and FYNNEI. This CDR3 has 11 residues. The CDR3 nucleotides are TGTGCCAGCAGTGAAGGGGCCCCACAGAACTTC. It codes for CASSEGAPQNF.

This clone was detected a few times. The chain links TRBV5-1 to TRBJ2-1; 7 positions agree with TRBD2. CDR3 length: 13 residues. The junction had 7 bases not matched to a gene; V was cut back by 3 bases and J by 10 bases. Germline V gene sequence: CDR1 SGHRS, CDR2 YFSETQ. The CDR3 DNA reads TGCGCCAGCAGCTCCGCGGGAGAATGGGAGCAGTTCTTC. Protein sequence: CASSSAGEWEQFF.

This chain links TRBV19 with TRBJ2-1, with 11 bases lining up with TRBD2. From germline, CDR1 is LNHDA and CDR2 SQIVND (reference sequence). Trimming at V came to 0 bases and at J to 4 bases, leaving 11 bases not matched to a gene. The CDR3 is 19 amino acids. In DNA form, the CDR3 reads TGTGCCAGTAGTATAGATCCCGGACTAGCGGGCATCCGGTACAATGAGCAGTTCTTC. Its translation: CASSIDPGLAGIRYNEQFF.